The 24 T cell receptor beta chains in this list originate from one sample, sequenced in a study of cytomegalovirus exposure and HLA in healthy donors. Primers included in the PCR were 60 Vbeta and 13 Jbeta primers. Libraries were prepared by immunoSEQ multiplex PCR; TCRdb keeps only in-frame clonotypes and omits some of them. The sample has 150,000 to 200,000 clones, 75% to 85% seen once. Sample: PBMCs. The receptor source for this set is a woman aged 45-65 years in good health and CMV-seronegative.

This clone was found a few times. The chain has TRBV28 and TRBJ2-6, with a possible D match to TRBD1 (6 bases). CDR1 and CDR2 from the germline V gene are MDHEN and SYDVKM. The CDR3 contains 18 residues. Trimming shortened V by 0 bases and J by 4 bases, and 16 bases separated the two germline ends. CDR3 residues: CASSLCFAGAIGANVLTF. CDR3 sequence (DNA): TGTGCCAGCAGTTTATGCTTCGCAGGGGCGATCGGGGCCAACGTCCTGACTTTC.

This sequence joins TRBV19 and TRBJ1-1; the match to TRBD1 covers 10 bases. The CDR3 spans 16 residues. V was clipped by 6 bases and J by 0 bases; unmatched bases: 7. In germline, CDR1 is LNHDA, CDR2 SQIVND (reference sequence). CDR3 coding DNA: TGTGCCAGTAGCCCCGGGACAGGGGTTATGAACACTGAAGCTTTCTTT. It is translated as CASSPGTGVMNTEAFF.

This sequence joins TRBV6-6 and TRBJ2-7; a possible D gene is TRBD2 (7 bases). CDR1 and CDR2 (germline): MNHNY, SVGAGI (reference sequence). V lost 6 bases, J lost 5 bases, and 23 bases lay in between. The CDR3 totals 16 residues. The CDR3 sequence is CASSFSRGGGPDEQYF. In nucleotides, the CDR3 is TGTGCCAGCAGCTTCTCTAGGGGGGGAGGGCCGGACGAGCAGTACTTC.

The J gene is TRBJ1-1, the V gene TRBV7-2; tentative D call: TRBD1 (6 bases). V lost 5 bases and J 1 base, leaving 14 bases between the germline ends. CDR3 size: 15 residues. The germline V gene encodes CDR1 SGHTA and CDR2 FQGNSA. The CDR3 DNA follows: TGTGCCAGCAGCATTCGACAGGCGACGAACACTGAAGCTTTCTTT. As protein: CASSIRQATNTEAFF.

The chain carries TRBV27 and TRBJ2-1; no definite D call. There are 14 residues in the CDR3. With 6 bases removed from V and 0 bases from J, the gap between germline ends came to 9 bases. Germline loops: CDR1 MNHEY, CDR2 SMNVEV (reference sequence). CDR3 DNA sequence: TGTGCCAGCAGCCCGGGTGACTCCTACAATGAGCAGTTCTTC. Its translation is CASSPGDSYNEQFF.

This chain links TRBV18 with TRBJ2-3, with TRBD2 matching over 10 bases. Germline CDR1 and CDR2: KGHSH and LQKENI. The V segment lost 3 bases and the J segment 4 bases; nucleotides outside the gene matches: 4. The CDR3 runs to 15 residues. This CDR3 reads CASSPIAGGPDTQYF. Here the CDR3 DNA reads TGTGCCAGCTCACCTATAGCGGGGGGACCAGATACGCAGTATTTT.

The V gene is TRBV7-9, the J gene TRBJ2-5; D remains unclear. The DNA end lines up better with TRBJ2-7; the J call may be wrong. Germline V gene lookup returns CDR1 SEHNR and CDR2 FQNEAQ (reference sequence). There are 13 residues in the CDR3. The CDR3 DNA is TGTGCCAGCAGCTTACCCCCAGGCTACGAGCAGTACTTC. Its protein product is CASSLPPGYEQYF.

The CDR3 DNA reads as TGCAGCGTTGGTTGGACAGTCTACGAGCAGTACTTC. Translated: CSVGWTVYEQYF. The rearrangement links TRBV29-1 to TRBJ2-7, with a weak D call TRBD1 (6 bases). Germline V CDR1 and CDR2: SQVTM, ANQGSEA. This CDR3 comprises 12 residues. Trimming pared 4 bases from V and 3 bases from J, leaving 10 bases between.

The chain is built from TRBV6-4 and TRBJ2-2; 7 nucleotides align to TRBD1. CDR1 MRHNA and CDR2 SNTAGT come from the germline V gene. V shed 3 bases and J 5 bases; nucleotides not matched to a gene: 9. This CDR3 comprises 16 residues. The DNA for the CDR3 is TGTGCCAGCAGTGATCTCGCAGGGGGTTTAACCGGGGAGCTGTTTTTT. This codes for CASSDLAGGLTGELFF.

This clone was observed once. V is TRBV7-2 and J is TRBJ1-2; D perhaps matches TRBD1 (5 bases). Germline values: CDR1 SGHTA, CDR2 FQGNSA. Trimming pared 1 base from V and 8 bases from J, leaving 11 bases between. CDR3 size: 13 residues. In DNA, the CDR3 is TGTGCCAGCAGCTTAGAATGGGGGGAGGGCTACACCTTC. Its translation is CASSLEWGEGYTF.

The J gene is TRBJ1-6, the V gene TRBV5-1, with D uncertain. In germline, CDR1 is SGHRS, CDR2 YFSETQ. The CDR3 runs to 18 residues. Trimming removed 4 bases from V and 7 bases from J, with 24 bases in between. CDR3 protein: CASSPFITSGSGNSPLHF. The CDR3 DNA is TGCGCCAGCAGCCCCTTTATAACGAGCGGCTCTGGGAATTCACCCCTCCACTTT.

The chain is built from TRBV28 and TRBJ1-6, with 8 bases identical to TRBD1. Trimming cost V 4 bases and J 7 bases; bases outside gene matches: 3. Germline assignment: CDR1 MDHEN and CDR2 SYDVKM. The CDR3 sequence is 14 residues long. This chain's CDR3 is CASSSRTGNSPLHF. The CDR3 DNA reads as TGTGCCAGCAGTTCCCGGACAGGGAATTCACCCCTCCACTTT.

This clone was counted a few times. The rearrangement joins TRBV2 to TRBJ1-1; D gene uncertain. Trimming took off 5 bases at V and 0 bases at J, with 10 bases between the two ends. There are 14 residues in the CDR3. Germline V CDR1 and CDR2: SNHLY, FYNNEI. CDR3 protein: CASSKDGMNTEAFF. The CDR3 DNA is TGTGCCAGCAGTAAAGACGGGATGAACACTGAAGCTTTCTTT.

This rearrangement joins TRBV7-2 to TRBJ1-5; D is ambiguous. Germline CDR1 reads SGHTA; CDR2 reads FQGNSA. The CDR3 contains 14 residues. The V end lost 2 bases, the J end lost 6 bases, and 11 bases lay between the germline ends. In nucleotides, the CDR3 is TGTGCCAGCAGCTTAAGTTTCGGAGGTCAGCCCCAGCATTTT. This sequence encodes CASSLSFGGQPQHF.

This clone was detected a few times. The chain employs TRBV29-1 and TRBJ1-1; D is possibly TRBD1 (6 bases). This CDR3 is built from 10 residues. From germline, CDR1 is SQVTM and CDR2 ANQGSEA. Trimming removed 4 bases from V and 8 bases from J, with 8 bases in between. Written as DNA, the CDR3 is TGCAGCGTTGGGGGGACAGAAGCTTTCTTT. Translated, it gives CSVGGTEAFF. Using reference TRBV29-1 and TRBJ1-1 for the parts outside the CDR3, the full variable domain is SAVISQKPSRDICQRGTSLTIQCQVDSQVTMMFWYRQQPGQSLTLIATANQGSEATYESGFVIDKFPISRPNLTFSTLTVSNMSPEDSSIYLCSVGGTEAFFGQGTRLTVV.

The J gene is TRBJ1-1, the V gene TRBV6-1; the D is unclear. Looked up from germline, CDR1 is MNHNS and CDR2 is SASEGT. The CDR3 runs 13 residues. V was trimmed by 11 bases and J by 2 bases, leaving 15 bases between them. CDR3 sequence reads: CALRQTQNTEAFF. The CDR3 DNA is TGTGCCCTGCGTCAGACTCAAAACACTGAAGCTTTCTTT.

The chain links TRBV5-6 to TRBJ2-7, with D unclear. Trimming cost V 4 bases and J 0 bases, with 14 bases left between them. The CDR3 is made up of 15 amino acids. Germline CDR1 is SGHDT and CDR2 is YYEEEE. The CDR3 region is CASSRTVASSYEQYF. CDR3 in DNA: TGTGCCAGCAGCCGTACTGTGGCTAGCTCCTACGAGCAGTACTTC.

This chain joins TRBV11-2 and TRBJ1-2; D may be TRBD1 (5 bases). Germline V lookup: CDR1 SGHAT, CDR2 FQNNGV. CDR3 length: 13 residues. V was shortened by 2 bases and J by 8 bases, with 12 bases between the two germline ends. The CDR3 protein is CASSLYPGQGYTF. DNA of the CDR3: TGTGCCAGCAGCTTATACCCAGGGCAGGGCTACACCTTC.

The table lists this clone with a few counts. The V call is TRBV6-5, the J call TRBJ1-1; 8 bases align to TRBD1. The V and J ends lost 6 bases and 8 bases, in that order; junction bases with no gene match: 11. CDR3 length: 14 residues. The V gene's germline CDR1 is MNHEY and CDR2 SVGAGI. Here the CDR3 reads CASRSRTGHTEAFF. CDR3 nucleotide sequence: TGTGCCAGCAGGAGTCGGACAGGGCATACGGAAGCTTTCTTT.

In its sample, this clone was seen once. The genes are TRBV9 and TRBJ1-1; perhaps TRBD1 as D (5 bases). Germline lookup yields CDR1 SGDLS and CDR2 YYNGEE. This CDR3 region has 15 residues. V lost 3 bases and J lost 4, with 16 bases in between. The CDR3 loop reads CASSAQRGGFTEAFF. The DNA for the CDR3 is TGTGCCAGCAGCGCCCAACGGGGGGGGTTCACTGAAGCTTTCTTT. Using reference TRBV9 and TRBJ1-1 for the parts outside the CDR3, the full variable domain is DSGVTQTPKHLITATGQRVTLRCSPRSGDLSVYWYQQSLDQGLQFLIQYYNGEERAKGNILERFSAQQFPDLHSELNLSSLELGDSALYFCASSAQRGGFTEAFFGQGTRLTVV.

The rearrangement links TRBV19 to TRBJ2-7; 9 bases match TRBD2. This CDR3 spans 15 amino acids. CDR1 and CDR2 (germline): LNHDA, SQIVND (reference sequence). V was pared by 3 bases and J by 3 bases, with 6 bases of the junction left unmatched. The CDR3 DNA reads TGTGCCAGTAGTATGATAGCGGGAGATCGCTACGAGCAGTACTTC. Amino acids: CASSMIAGDRYEQYF. The entire variable domain, with the rest obtained from reference TRBV19 and TRBJ2-7, is as follows: DGGITQSPKYLFRKEGQNVTLSCEQNLNHDAMYWYRQDPGQGLRLIYYSQIVNDFQKGDIAEGYSVSREKKESFPLTVTSAQKNPTAFYLCASSMIAGDRYEQYFGPGTRLTVT.

The chain carries TRBV5-1 and TRBJ1-6; D gene unclear. V lost 2 bases, J lost 0 bases, and 6 bases lay in between. This CDR3 has 15 residues. CDR1 and CDR2 from the germline V gene are SGHRS and YFSETQ. The CDR3: CASSLRSSYNSPLHF. CDR3 bases: TGCGCCAGCAGCTTAAGGAGCTCCTATAATTCACCCCTCCACTTT.

The V gene is TRBV9, the J gene TRBJ1-2, with a possible D match to TRBD1 (6 bases). V dropped 3 bases and J dropped 12 bases, with 24 bases sitting between them. Germline CDR1 reads SGDLS; CDR2 reads YYNGEE. The CDR3 runs to 15 residues. The CDR3 bases are TGTGCCAGCAGCGGGGGGGGCAGGGAAGGACGGGGAAACACCTTC. It specifies CASSGGGREGRGNTF.

Concerning this clone itself: One end of the junction is discordant with germline, which a read error may explain. The chain uses TRBV7-7 and TRBJ2-3; 8 nucleotides align to TRBD2. There are 14 residues in the CDR3. The V gene's germline CDR1 is SSHAT and CDR2 FNYEAQ (reference sequence). The CDR3 spells CASSPGLAGDTQYF. CDR3 coding DNA: TGTGCTAGCAGCCCTGGACTAGCCGGCGATACGCAGTATTTT.